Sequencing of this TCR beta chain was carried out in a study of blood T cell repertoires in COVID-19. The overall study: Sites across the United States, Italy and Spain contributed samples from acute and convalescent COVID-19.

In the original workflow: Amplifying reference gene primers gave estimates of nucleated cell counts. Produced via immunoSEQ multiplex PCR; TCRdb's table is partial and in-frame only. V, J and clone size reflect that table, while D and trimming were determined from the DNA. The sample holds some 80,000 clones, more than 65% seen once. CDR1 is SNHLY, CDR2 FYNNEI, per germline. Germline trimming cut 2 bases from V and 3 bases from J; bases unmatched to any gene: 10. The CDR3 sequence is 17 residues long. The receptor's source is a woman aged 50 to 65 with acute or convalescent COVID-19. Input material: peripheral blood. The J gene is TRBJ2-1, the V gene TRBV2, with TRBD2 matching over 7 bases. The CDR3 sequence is CASSEHKTGGVYNEQFF. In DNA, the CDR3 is TGTGCCAGCAGTGAACATAAGACGGGAGGAGTCTACAATGAGCAGTTCTTC.